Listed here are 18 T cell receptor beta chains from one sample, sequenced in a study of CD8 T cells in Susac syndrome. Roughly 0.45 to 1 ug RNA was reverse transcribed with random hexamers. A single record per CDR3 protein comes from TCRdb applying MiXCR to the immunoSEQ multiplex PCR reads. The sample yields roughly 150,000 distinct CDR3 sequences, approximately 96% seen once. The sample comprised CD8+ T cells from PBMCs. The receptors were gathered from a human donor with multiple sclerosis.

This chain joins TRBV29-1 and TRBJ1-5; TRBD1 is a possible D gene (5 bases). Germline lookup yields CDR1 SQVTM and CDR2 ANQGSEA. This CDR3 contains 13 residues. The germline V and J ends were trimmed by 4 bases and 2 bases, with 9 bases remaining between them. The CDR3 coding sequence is TGCAGCGTTGGGGAGGGGCGCAATCAGCCCCAGCATTTT. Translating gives CSVGEGRNQPQHF.

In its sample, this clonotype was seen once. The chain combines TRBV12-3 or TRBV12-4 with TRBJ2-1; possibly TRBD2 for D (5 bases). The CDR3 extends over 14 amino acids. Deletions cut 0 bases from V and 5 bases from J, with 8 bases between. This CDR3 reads CASSLARRNNEQFF. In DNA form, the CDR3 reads TGTGCCAGCAGTTTAGCGCGGAGGAACAATGAGCAGTTCTTC.

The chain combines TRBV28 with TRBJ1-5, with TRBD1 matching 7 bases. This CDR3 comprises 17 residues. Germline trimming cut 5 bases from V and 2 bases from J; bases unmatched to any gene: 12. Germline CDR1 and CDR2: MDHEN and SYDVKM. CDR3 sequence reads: CASSRDSYKLGNQPQHF. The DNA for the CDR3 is TGTGCCAGCAGTAGGGACAGCTACAAGCTGGGCAATCAGCCCCAGCATTTT.

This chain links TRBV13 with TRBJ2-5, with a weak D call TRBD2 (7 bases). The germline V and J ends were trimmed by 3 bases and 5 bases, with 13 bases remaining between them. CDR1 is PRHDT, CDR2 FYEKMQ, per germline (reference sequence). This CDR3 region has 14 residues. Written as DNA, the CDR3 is TGTGCCAGCAGCTTGGGGGGGCGTACGGAGACCCAGTACTTC. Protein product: CASSLGGRTETQYF.

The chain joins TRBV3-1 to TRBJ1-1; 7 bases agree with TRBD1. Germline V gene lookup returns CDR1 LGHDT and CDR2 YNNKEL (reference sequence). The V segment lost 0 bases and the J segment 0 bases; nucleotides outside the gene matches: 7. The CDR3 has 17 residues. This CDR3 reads CASSQEPGQLMNTEAFF. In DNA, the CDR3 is TGTGCCAGCAGCCAAGAACCGGGACAGCTAATGAACACTGAAGCTTTCTTT.

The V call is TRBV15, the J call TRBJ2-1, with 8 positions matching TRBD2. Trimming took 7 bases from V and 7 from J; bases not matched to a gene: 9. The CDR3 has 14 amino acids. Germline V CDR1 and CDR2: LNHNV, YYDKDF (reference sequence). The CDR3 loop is CATNRAGGRNEQFF. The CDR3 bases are TGTGCCACCAATCGGGCGGGGGGCCGGAATGAGCAGTTCTTC.

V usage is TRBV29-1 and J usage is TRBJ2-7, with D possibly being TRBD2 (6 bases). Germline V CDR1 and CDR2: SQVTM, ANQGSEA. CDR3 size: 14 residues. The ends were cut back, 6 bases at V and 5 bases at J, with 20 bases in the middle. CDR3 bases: TGCAGCGTGGCCGGGGTTGGAGGGGCCCACGAGCAGTACTTC. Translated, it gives CSVAGVGGAHEQYF.

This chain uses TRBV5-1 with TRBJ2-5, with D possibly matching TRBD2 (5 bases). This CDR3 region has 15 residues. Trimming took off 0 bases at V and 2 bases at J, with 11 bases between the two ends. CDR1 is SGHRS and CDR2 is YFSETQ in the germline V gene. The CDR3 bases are TGCGCCAGCAGCTTGGGGGGAGCCACTCAAGAGACCCAGTACTTC. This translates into CASSLGGATQETQYF.

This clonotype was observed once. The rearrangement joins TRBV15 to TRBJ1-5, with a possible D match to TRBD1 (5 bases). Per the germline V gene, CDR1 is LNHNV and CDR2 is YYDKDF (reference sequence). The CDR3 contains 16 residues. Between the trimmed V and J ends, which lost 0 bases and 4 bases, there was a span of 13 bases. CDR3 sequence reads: CATSRDITQANQPQHF. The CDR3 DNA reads TGTGCCACCAGCAGAGATATAACACAGGCTAATCAGCCCCAGCATTTT. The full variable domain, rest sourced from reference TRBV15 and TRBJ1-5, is DAMVIQNPRYQVTQFGKPVTLSCSQTLNHNVMYWYQQKSSQAPKLLFHYYDKDFNNEADTPDNFQSRRPNTSFCFLDIRSPGLGDTAMYLCATSRDITQANQPQHFGDGTRLSIL.

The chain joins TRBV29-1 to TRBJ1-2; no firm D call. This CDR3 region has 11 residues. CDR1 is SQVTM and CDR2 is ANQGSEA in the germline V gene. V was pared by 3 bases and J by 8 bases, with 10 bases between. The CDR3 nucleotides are TGCAGCGTTGAGTTAAGGGAAGGCTACACCTTC. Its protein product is CSVELREGYTF. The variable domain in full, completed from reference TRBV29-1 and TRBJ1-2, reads SAVISQKPSRDICQRGTSLTIQCQVDSQVTMMFWYRQQPGQSLTLIATANQGSEATYESGFVIDKFPISRPNLTFSTLTVSNMSPEDSSIYLCSVELREGYTFGSGTRLTVV.

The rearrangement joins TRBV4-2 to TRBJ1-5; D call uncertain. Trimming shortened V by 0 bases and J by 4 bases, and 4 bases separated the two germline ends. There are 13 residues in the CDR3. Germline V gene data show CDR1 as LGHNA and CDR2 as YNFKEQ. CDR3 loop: CASSQEENQPQHF. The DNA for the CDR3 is TGTGCCAGCAGCCAAGAAGAAAATCAGCCCCAGCATTTT.

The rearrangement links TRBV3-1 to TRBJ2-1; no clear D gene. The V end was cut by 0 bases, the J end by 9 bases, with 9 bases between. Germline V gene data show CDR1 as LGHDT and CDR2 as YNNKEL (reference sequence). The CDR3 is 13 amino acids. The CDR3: CASSQEGYVEQFF. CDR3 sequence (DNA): TGTGCCAGCAGCCAAGAAGGCTATGTTGAGCAGTTCTTC.

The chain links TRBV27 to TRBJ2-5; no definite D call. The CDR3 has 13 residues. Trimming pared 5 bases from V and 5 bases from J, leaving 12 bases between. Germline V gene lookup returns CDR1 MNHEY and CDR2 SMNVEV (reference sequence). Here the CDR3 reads CASSTSLGETQYF. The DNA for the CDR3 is TGTGCCAGCAGTACCTCCCTCGGGGAGACCCAGTACTTC.

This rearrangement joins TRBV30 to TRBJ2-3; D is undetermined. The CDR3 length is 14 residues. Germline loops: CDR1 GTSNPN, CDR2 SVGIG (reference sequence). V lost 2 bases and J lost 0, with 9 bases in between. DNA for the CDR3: TGTGCCTGGAGTACAACAGCTAGCACAGATACGCAGTATTTT. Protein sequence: CAWSTTASTDTQYF.

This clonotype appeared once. The CDR3 sequence is CASSQGQRYEKLFF. The CDR3 nucleotides read TGTGCCAGCAGCCAGGGACAGCGATATGAAAAACTGTTTTTT. The rearrangement uses TRBV13 and TRBJ1-4, with TRBD1 matching over 7 bases. V shed 5 bases, J shed 6 bases, and the junction held 6 bases outside the gene matches. This CDR3 is 14 amino acids long. CDR1 is PRHDT, CDR2 FYEKMQ, per germline (reference sequence). Full variable domain (rest looked up from reference TRBV13 and TRBJ1-4): AAGVIQSPRHLIKEKRETATLKCYPIPRHDTVYWYQQGPGQDPQFLISFYEKMQSDKGSIPDRFSAQQFSDYHSELNMSSLELGDSALYFCASSQGQRYEKLFFGSGTQLSVL.

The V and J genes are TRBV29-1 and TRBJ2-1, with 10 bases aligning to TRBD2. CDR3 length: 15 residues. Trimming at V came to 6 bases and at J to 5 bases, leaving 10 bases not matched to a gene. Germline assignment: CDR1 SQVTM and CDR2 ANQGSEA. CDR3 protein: CSVAPSGGINNEQFF. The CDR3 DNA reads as TGCAGCGTCGCACCTAGCGGGGGTATCAACAATGAGCAGTTCTTC.

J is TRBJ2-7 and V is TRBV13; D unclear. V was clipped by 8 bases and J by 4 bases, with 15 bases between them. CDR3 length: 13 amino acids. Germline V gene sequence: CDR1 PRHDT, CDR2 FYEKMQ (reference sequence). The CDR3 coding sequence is TGTGCCAGCGCAGAGAAGGGTTGGTACGAGCAGTACTTC. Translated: CASAEKGWYEQYF.

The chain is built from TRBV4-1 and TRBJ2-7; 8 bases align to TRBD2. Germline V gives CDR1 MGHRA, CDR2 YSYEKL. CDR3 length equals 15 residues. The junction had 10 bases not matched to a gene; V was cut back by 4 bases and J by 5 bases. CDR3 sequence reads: CASSPAGAVAHEQYF. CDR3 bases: TGCGCCAGCAGCCCAGCGGGAGCCGTCGCCCACGAGCAGTACTTC.